This is a list of T cell receptor beta chains from one sample in a study of spatial heterogeneity in lung cancer. TCRdb fed the 5' RACE reads into MiXCR, producing one record per CDR3 protein. The sample has under 100,000 distinct CDR3 sequences; around 8.6% are singletons. The sequencing here drew on PBMCs, taken at surgery. These receptor sequences come from a male donor with early-stage non-small cell lung cancer. Both conserved end residues are part of each CDR3. D genes are given only for firm matches. Rows give clone size only sometimes, using once, few, many, or a class for an expanded clone.

abundance,v_gene,d_gene,j_gene,len,CDR3nt,CDR3aa
few,TRBV7-9,-,TRBJ2-3,13,TGTGCCAGCAGCTTCGGTGAAGTAGATACGCAGTATTTT,CASSFGEVDTQYF
many,TRBV18,-,TRBJ2-5,15,TGTGCCAGCTCACCCAGACACATGGGCCAAGAGACCCAGTACTTC,CASSPRHMGQETQYF
-,TRBV10-3,TRBD1,TRBJ2-3,14,TGTGCCATCAGGATGGGACAGGGCACAGATACGCAGTATTTT,CAIRMGQGTDTQYF
-,TRBV28,-,TRBJ2-3,17,TGTGCCAGCCTAGACCGGCGGGGCAGGCGATACACAGATACGCAGTATTTT,CASLDRRGRRYTDTQYF
-,TRBV6-1,TRBD1,TRBJ1-5,15,TGTGCCAGCAGCGTAATACAGGGGGCGACTCAGCCCCAGCATTTT,CASSVIQGATQPQHF
-,TRBV7-8,TRBD2,TRBJ2-7,14,TGTGCCAGCGTATCGAGCGGGAGACGCTCGGAGCAGTACTTC,CASVSSGRRSEQYF
-,TRBV7-9,TRBD1,TRBJ2-3,14,TGTGCCAGCAGCTTAGGGACAGGGGCAGATACGCAGTATTTT,CASSLGTGADTQYF
-,TRBV12-3/TRBV12-4,TRBD1,TRBJ2-5,15,TGTGCCAGCAGTCCGGGGACAGCTCTCGAAGAGACCCAGTACTTC,CASSPGTALEETQYF
few,TRBV15,-,TRBJ2-5,15,TGTGCCACCAGCAGGGCGCCGGGGGACCAAGAGACCCAGTACTTC,CATSRAPGDQETQYF
many,TRBV6-1,-,TRBJ1-1,13,TGTGCCAGCAGTGAAAGCGGAAACACTGAAGCTTTCTTT,CASSESGNTEAFF
many,TRBV11-2,-,TRBJ2-2,15,TGTGCCAGCAGCTTCCCGACAGGGAGGACCGGGGAGCTGTTTTTT,CASSFPTGRTGELFF
many,TRBV29-1,-,TRBJ1-2,13,TGCAGCGTTGAAGATGGGGATTACTATGGCTACACCTTC,CSVEDGDYYGYTF
-,TRBV4-3,-,TRBJ2-3,16,TGCGCCAGCAGCCAAGGACCCTCTGGAAACACAGATACGCAGTATTTT,CASSQGPSGNTDTQYF
many,TRBV7-8,TRBD2,TRBJ2-1,15,TGTGCCAGCAGCTTAGGGGAGGGCCGGCACAATGAGCAGTTCTTC,CASSLGEGRHNEQFF
few,TRBV3-1,-,TRBJ2-7,15,TGTGCCAGCAGCTTCCCCGGTGGGAGCTCCTACGAGCAGTACTTC,CASSFPGGSSYEQYF
-,TRBV29-1,TRBD1,TRBJ2-5,13,TGCAGCGTTGACAGGGGGCCCCTTTGGACCCAGTACTTC,CSVDRGPLWTQYF
many,TRBV4-2,TRBD1,TRBJ1-2,15,TGTGCCAGCAGCCAAGCGGCAGGGGGCCTTGGTGGCTACACCTTC,CASSQAAGGLGGYTF
many,TRBV5-8,TRBD1,TRBJ1-1,17,TGTGCCAGCAGCTTGCGTCGGACAGGCTTCATGAACACTGAAGCTTTCTTT,CASSLRRTGFMNTEAFF
many,TRBV5-1,TRBD2,TRBJ2-1,14,TGCGCCAGCAGGACTAGCGGGACCTACAATGAGCAGTTCTTC,CASRTSGTYNEQFF
few,TRBV5-1,-,TRBJ1-2,13,TGCGCCAGCAGCTACGGGACACTCTATGGCTACACCTTC,CASSYGTLYGYTF
many,TRBV6-2/TRBV6-3,TRBD2,TRBJ2-3,21,TGTGCCAGCAGTTACGACCTTTACGACCGTAGCGGGGGGGCATCCATAGATACGCAGTATTTT,CASSYDLYDRSGGASIDTQYF
-,TRBV20-1,TRBD2,TRBJ2-3,14,TGCAGTGCCGTGACTAGCGGGAGTACAGATACGCAGTATTTT,CSAVTSGSTDTQYF
many,TRBV2,TRBD2,TRBJ2-7,11,TGTGCCAGTAGCGGGAGCTACGAGCAGTACTTC,CASSGSYEQYF
many,TRBV20-1,-,TRBJ2-1,16,TGCAGTGCTAGAGATCTAGCGACCAGCTCCTACAATGAGCAGTTCTTC,CSARDLATSSYNEQFF
many,TRBV29-1,-,TRBJ2-7,13,TGCAGCGTGACCAATCCAGGCGGCGGCGAGCAGTACTTC,CSVTNPGGGEQYF
many,TRBV6-5,TRBD1,TRBJ2-7,16,TGTGCCAGCAGTTACTCCGCGGGACAGGGGGCCTACGAGCAGTACTTC,CASSYSAGQGAYEQYF
-,TRBV10-3,-,TRBJ2-5,12,TGTGCCATCAGTGATCGGGAAGAGACCCAGTACTTC,CAISDREETQYF
few,TRBV18,TRBD1,TRBJ2-1,15,TGTGCCAGCTCTCCCGACAGGGTACCCTACAATGAGCAGTTCTTC,CASSPDRVPYNEQFF
-,TRBV5-4,TRBD1,TRBJ2-6,17,TGTGCCATCTCGGTCGGGACAGATGACTCTGGGGCCAACGTCCTGACTTTC,CAISVGTDDSGANVLTF
many,TRBV3-1,-,TRBJ1-4,11,TGTGCCAGCAGCCCTGGTGAAAAACTGTTTTTT,CASSPGEKLFF
few,TRBV7-3,-,TRBJ2-3,14,TGTGCCAGCAGCTTAAGTCGTAACACAGATACGCAGTATTTT,CASSLSRNTDTQYF
few,TRBV20-1,TRBD2,TRBJ2-7,14,TGCAGTGCTTGCGGACTAGCGGGCTCCTACGAGCAGTACTTC,CSACGLAGSYEQYF
few,TRBV2,-,TRBJ2-7,11,TGTGCCAGCTCCCCGGAGGCCAAGCAGTACTTC,CASSPEAKQYF
many,TRBV29-1,-,TRBJ2-4,12,TGCAGCGTCGGGGTAGCCAAAAACATTCAGTACTTC,CSVGVAKNIQYF
-,TRBV7-2,-,TRBJ2-1,13,TGTGCCAGCAGCTCCCCGGGTACCCCCTGGCAGTTCTTC,CASSSPGTPWQFF
many,TRBV10-3,TRBD1,TRBJ2-7,12,TGTGCCATCGGGACAGGGGGCCACGAGCAGTACTTC,CAIGTGGHEQYF
many,TRBV10-3,-,TRBJ2-1,11,TGTGCCATCAGTTCGGACATTGGCAAGTTCTTC,CAISSDIGKFF
-,TRBV10-2,TRBD2,TRBJ2-3,14,TGCGCCAGCAAACCGGGACTAGCGGCAAATACGCAGTATTTT,CASKPGLAANTQYF
-,TRBV6-2/TRBV6-3,-,TRBJ1-2,16,TGTGCCAGCAGTTACGAGGCAGCTCGGGGGAACTATGGCTACACCTTC,CASSYEAARGNYGYTF
many,TRBV28,TRBD2,TRBJ2-4,14,TGTGCCAGCAGTTTAAGGGGGACTAGCGGGATTCAGTACTTC,CASSLRGTSGIQYF
many,TRBV29-1,TRBD2,TRBJ2-7,13,TGCAGCGTCCTGATTAGCGGGAGTGACGAGCAGTACTTC,CSVLISGSDEQYF
many,TRBV7-9,-,TRBJ2-5,14,TGTGCCAGCAGCTCCCAGGGTGCTCAAGAGACCCAGTACTTC,CASSSQGAQETQYF
-,TRBV5-3,-,TRBJ2-5,19,TGTGCCAGAAGCCTCCCCACCGGGACACACACTTTTAAAGGAGAGACCCAGTACTTC,CARSLPTGTHTFKGETQYF
-,TRBV5-1,TRBD1,TRBJ2-7,14,TGCGCCAGCAAGAGGGACAGAGTCTCCTACGAGCAGTACTTC,CASKRDRVSYEQYF
few,TRBV28,-,TRBJ2-1,17,TGTGCCAGCAGCGCCACCCGCGCGGGGCTCTCCTACAATGAGCAGTTCTTC,CASSATRAGLSYNEQFF